This section outlines one T cell receptor beta chain sequence together with its context. Its antigen is not known. Deletions cut 6 bases from V and 5 bases from J, with 16 bases between. From germline, CDR1 is DFQATT and CDR2 SNEGSKA (reference sequence). CDR3 length: 14 amino acids. This sample was taken from a study of T-cell reconstitution after alpha-beta-depleted transplantation in children. The TCRbeta library incorporated unique molecular identifiers. TCRdb passed the PCR reads through MiXCR, listing each CDR3 protein once. The table lists about 900,000 distinct CDR3 sequences, roughly 29% of them singletons, with more than 25% in the top ten. Study-wide results and caveats: One year post-transplant, T-cell counts and diversity were largely derived from T cells produced anew. Approximately two months post-transplant, alpha-beta T cells reportedly originated from several hundred expanded graft clones.

The V call is TRBV20-1, the J call TRBJ1-4, with TRBD1 as a possible D gene (5 bases). This material consisted of PBMCs, mostly from graft donor cells, taken 360 days after TCRalphabeta/CD19-depleted stem cell transplant. This sequence was found in a boy under two years old who had a stem cell transplant for SCID, so the T cells may come from the graft donor. CDR3 coding DNA: TGCAGTGCCACTCTCGGGACGGTGAATGAAAAACTGTTTTTT. Translated, it gives CSATLGTVNEKLFF.